The 29 T cell receptor beta chains in this list originate from one sample, sequenced in a study of blood T cell repertoires in COVID-19. The assay was immunoSEQ multiplex PCR, and TCRdb's table has in-frame clones only and misses some. The sample yields around 300,000 clones, 89% seen once. Sequenced sample: PBMCs or T cells enriched from blood (not recorded which). These receptors came from a woman aged 40-49 years who had recovered from COVID-19.

This chain uses TRBV7-2 with TRBJ2-7; 10 bases match TRBD2. The CDR3 extends over 16 amino acids. V lost 5 bases, J lost 7 bases, and 14 bases stayed unmatched. The germline gives CDR1 SGHTA, CDR2 FQGNSA. The CDR3 spells CASSAGSGRALEEQYF. As DNA, the CDR3 is TGTGCCAGCAGCGCCGGCAGCGGGAGGGCGTTGGAAGAGCAGTACTTC.

The CDR3 is CASSQDGERGSGANVLTF. DNA of the CDR3: TGCGCCAGCAGCCAAGATGGGGAAAGGGGCTCTGGGGCCAACGTCCTGACTTTC. The chain carries TRBV4-1 and TRBJ2-6; TRBD1 might be the D (5 bases). Germline V gene data show CDR1 as MGHRA and CDR2 as YSYEKL. V was shortened by 0 bases and J by 0 bases, with 12 bases between the two germline ends. The CDR3 is 18 residues long.

This chain joins TRBV2 and TRBJ2-3; 10 bases are shared with TRBD2. CDR3 length: 14 residues. The trim removed 6 bases at V and 4 bases at J, leaving 4 bases unmatched. Germline V gives CDR1 SNHLY, CDR2 FYNNEI. Written as DNA, the CDR3 is TGTGCCAGCAGAAGCGGGGGGGCATCAGATACGCAGTATTTT. Protein product: CASRSGGASDTQYF.

The genes are TRBV12-3 or TRBV12-4 and TRBJ2-7; TRBD1 agrees at 7 bases. After removal of 5 bases from V and 11 bases from J, the junction contained 12 bases not matched to a gene. This CDR3 has 13 amino acids. For the CDR3, the DNA is TGTGCCAGCAGTCAAAATTTGGTGACAGGGAAGTACTTC. This sequence encodes CASSQNLVTGKYF.

The rearrangement joins TRBV18 to TRBJ1-6; 10 nucleotides match TRBD1. V shed 4 bases, J shed 7 bases, and the junction held 10 bases outside the gene matches. Germline V gene lookup returns CDR1 KGHSH and CDR2 LQKENI. The CDR3 runs to 17 residues. Here the CDR3 reads CASSQAPGQGGNSPLHF. CDR3 nucleotide sequence: TGTGCCAGCTCACAAGCTCCCGGACAGGGGGGAAATTCACCCCTCCACTTT.

This chain links TRBV9 with TRBJ2-3; D is perhaps TRBD1 (5 bases). This CDR3 spans 15 amino acids. CDR1 SGDLS and CDR2 YYNGEE come from the germline V gene. Trimming cost V 1 base and J 7 bases, with 16 bases left between them. The DNA for the CDR3 is TGTGCCAGCAGCGTAATAGGGGATCCAGCCTATACGCAGTATTTT. Residues: CASSVIGDPAYTQYF.

This clone was detected only a few times. The chain is built from TRBV14 and TRBJ2-7; D may be TRBD1 (5 bases). The germline V gene encodes CDR1 SGHDN and CDR2 FVKESK. V lost 4 bases to trimming and J lost 0 bases, with 10 bases between them. The CDR3 has 14 amino acids. The CDR3 loop is CASSRQGLSYEQYF. For the CDR3, the DNA is TGTGCCAGCAGCCGTCAGGGTCTCTCCTACGAGCAGTACTTC.

In its sample, this clone was seen once. The V and J genes are TRBV12-3 or TRBV12-4 and TRBJ1-2, with 10 bases lining up with TRBD1. Losses at the gene ends were 4 bases for V and 5 bases for J; bases not matched to a gene: 1. The CDR3 length is 13 residues. CDR3 residues: CASSSGQGYGYTF. The CDR3 region has the DNA TGTGCCAGCAGTTCGGGACAGGGGTATGGCTACACCTTC.

V and J are TRBV9 and TRBJ2-1; 8 positions match TRBD2. Unmatched junction bases numbered 5, after V lost 4 bases and J lost 5 bases. Germline CDR1 SGDLS, CDR2 YYNGEE. The CDR3 covers 14 residues. CDR3 sequence reads: CASSILAANNEQFF. CDR3 DNA: TGTGCCAGCAGCATACTAGCGGCAAACAATGAGCAGTTCTTC.

J is TRBJ1-2 and V is TRBV27; TRBD1 matches 7 bases. The ends lost 5 bases at V and 8 bases at J; junction bases unmatched: 14. This CDR3 is built from 15 residues. Germline V gene sequence: CDR1 MNHEY, CDR2 SMNVEV (reference sequence). In nucleotides, the CDR3 is TGTGCCAGCAGTCGGACCTATAGGGGGCCACAAGGCTACACCTTC. This gives the protein CASSRTYRGPQGYTF.

This sequence joins TRBV18 and TRBJ2-3, with TRBD1 matching over 10 bases. The CDR3 consists of 14 residues. V gave up 4 bases and J gave up 6 bases; unmatched junction bases: 4. CDR1 KGHSH and CDR2 LQKENI come from the germline V gene. The CDR3 is CASSLRQGADTQYF. The CDR3 DNA is TGTGCCAGCTCACTACGACAGGGGGCGGATACGCAGTATTTT.

This clone was observed a single time. The chain recombines TRBV7-9 with TRBJ1-1, with 7 bases fitting TRBD1. Trimming removed 3 bases from V and 1 base from J; junction bases left unmatched: 2. The CDR3 extends over 14 amino acids. CDR1 and CDR2 from the germline V gene are SEHNR and FQNEAQ (reference sequence). CDR3 loop: CASSFGTANTEAFF. The CDR3 nucleotides are TGTGCCAGCAGCTTTGGGACAGCGAACACTGAAGCTTTCTTT.

The gene calls are TRBV6-5 and TRBJ1-2; D gene ambiguous. V dropped 6 bases and J dropped 2 bases, with 7 bases sitting between them. The CDR3 contains 12 residues. CDR1 MNHEY and CDR2 SVGAGI come from the germline V gene. In DNA form, the CDR3 reads TGTGCCAGCAGACAGCGGAACTATGGCTACACCTTC. Amino acids: CASRQRNYGYTF.

The chain joins TRBV5-1 to TRBJ2-1, with 9 bases aligning to TRBD2. Trimming cost V 0 bases and J 9 bases; bases outside gene matches: 10. Looked up from germline, CDR1 is SGHRS and CDR2 is YFSETQ. This CDR3 has 16 residues. The CDR3 region is CASSLGLGGGALEQFF. The CDR3 coding sequence is TGCGCCAGCAGCTTGGGGCTTGGCGGGGGGGCCCTTGAGCAGTTCTTC.

Comments on this clone: This sample also contains other DNA sequences that code for the same CDR3. The chain couples TRBV19 to TRBJ1-5; 8 bases map to TRBD1. This CDR3 has 15 residues. Germline assignment: CDR1 LNHDA and CDR2 SQIVND (reference sequence). The V gene end was trimmed by 2 bases and the J gene end by 4 bases; junction bases not matched to a gene: 4. CDR3 sequence: CASSIRQGANQPQHF. Here the CDR3 DNA reads TGTGCCAGTAGTATACGGCAGGGGGCGAATCAGCCCCAGCATTTT. Full variable domain (missing parts from reference TRBV19 and TRBJ1-5): DGGITQSPKYLFRKEGQNVTLSCEQNLNHDAMYWYRQDPGQGLRLIYYSQIVNDFQKGDIAEGYSVSREKKESFPLTVTSAQKNPTAFYLCASSIRQGANQPQHFGDGTRLSIL.

The V call is TRBV5-1, the J call TRBJ2-3, with 13 bases identical to TRBD2. CDR1 and CDR2 from the germline V gene are SGHRS and YFSETQ. The V gene end was trimmed by 1 base and the J gene end by 3 bases; junction bases not matched to a gene: 8. The CDR3 extends over 18 amino acids. The CDR3 DNA sequence: TGCGCCAGCAGCTTGCCCAGGACTAGCGGGGGAGTAACAGATACGCAGTATTTT. Its protein is CASSLPRTSGGVTDTQYF.

The CDR3 bases are TGTGCCAGTAGTATGTCAGGGACTAGCGGGAGCACCGGGGAGCTGTTTTTT. Residues: CASSMSGTSGSTGELFF. The genes are TRBV19 and TRBJ2-2, with 14 bases that match TRBD2. Germline assignment: CDR1 LNHDA and CDR2 SQIVND (reference sequence). The CDR3 has 17 residues. Trimming at V came to 3 bases and at J to 4 bases, leaving 4 bases not matched to a gene.

As to this clone: The same CDR3 can be traced to other DNA sequences in this sample. This sequence joins TRBV9 and TRBJ2-7; TRBD2 matches at 12 bases. CDR3 length equals 14 residues. Trimming at V came to 2 bases and at J to 3 bases, leaving 0 bases not matched to a gene. CDR1 SGDLS and CDR2 YYNGEE come from the germline V gene. For the CDR3, the DNA is TGTGCCAGCAGCGTGACTAGCGGGAGCTACGAGCAGTACTTC. Its translation is CASSVTSGSYEQYF.

The chain links TRBV5-4 to TRBJ1-2; 9 bases agree with TRBD1. V gave up 4 bases and J gave up 5 bases; unmatched junction bases: 6. Per the germline V gene, CDR1 is SGHNT and CDR2 is YYREEE (reference sequence). The CDR3 has 14 amino acids. CDR3 DNA sequence: TGTGCCAGCAGCCCGGGACAGGGAAGGTATGGCTACACCTTC. The encoded protein is CASSPGQGRYGYTF.

The V gene is TRBV2, the J gene TRBJ1-5, with TRBD1 matching 8 bases. Trimming cost V 8 bases and J 2 bases; bases outside gene matches: 5. There are 14 residues in the CDR3. The germline gives CDR1 SNHLY, CDR2 FYNNEI. Written as DNA, the CDR3 is TGTGCCAGCGTCAGGGGGCCGGGCAATCAGCCCCAGCATTTT. Amino acid sequence: CASVRGPGNQPQHF.

CDR3 amino acids: CASRRQSSDYGYTF. The CDR3, as DNA: TGTGCCAGCAGGCGGCAATCGTCGGACTATGGCTACACCTTC. The genes are TRBV2 and TRBJ1-2, with unresolved D. CDR1 and CDR2 (germline): SNHLY, FYNNEI. This CDR3 is built from 14 residues. V lost 6 bases to trimming and J lost 3 bases, with 14 bases between them. The full variable domain, with the rest looked up from reference TRBV2 and TRBJ1-2, is EPEVTQTPSHQVTQMGQEVILRCVPISNHLYFYWYRQILGQKVEFLVSFYNNEISEKSEIFDDQFSVERPDGSNFTLKIRSTKLEDSAMYFCASRRQSSDYGYTFGSGTRLTVV.

This rearrangement joins TRBV7-2 to TRBJ2-1; 9 nucleotides match TRBD2. V lost 0 bases, J lost 2 bases, and 5 bases stayed unmatched. CDR1 and CDR2 from the germline V gene are SGHTA and FQGNSA. The length of the CDR3 is 17 residues. The CDR3 is CASSLATTSGAYNEQFF. The DNA of the CDR3 is TGTGCCAGCAGCTTAGCCACGACTAGCGGAGCCTACAATGAGCAGTTCTTC. The variable domain in full, completed from reference TRBV7-2 and TRBJ2-1, reads GAGVSQSPSNKVTEKGKDVELRCDPISGHTALYWYRQSLGQGLEFLIYFQGNSAPDKSGLPSDRFSAERTGGSVSTLTIQRTQQEDSAVYLCASSLATTSGAYNEQFFGPGTRLTVL.

The V and J genes are TRBV6-5 and TRBJ2-2; 10 nucleotides match TRBD1. Germline V gene data show CDR1 as MNHEY and CDR2 as SVGAGI. The junction had 1 base not matched to a gene; V was cut back by 6 bases and J by 3 bases. This CDR3 is built from 14 residues. CDR3 coding DNA: TGTGCCAGCAGGGGACAGGGGTACACCGGGGAGCTGTTTTTT. This translates into CASRGQGYTGELFF.

The rearrangement uses TRBV6-1 and TRBJ1-1; 9 nucleotides line up with TRBD1. Germline V gives CDR1 MNHNS, CDR2 SASEGT. CDR3 length equals 13 residues. The V gene end was trimmed by 3 bases and the J gene end by 6 bases; junction bases not matched to a gene: 2. The CDR3 DNA sequence: TGTGCCAGCAGTGAGGACAGGGGCCCTGAAGCTTTCTTT. It yields the protein CASSEDRGPEAFF.

V is TRBV2 and J is TRBJ1-1; tentatively, D is TRBD1 (5 bases). The CDR3 is 13 residues long. CDR1 is SNHLY, CDR2 FYNNEI, per germline. V was trimmed by 8 bases and J by 4 bases, leaving 14 bases between them. In DNA, the CDR3 is TGTGCCAGCCTAGGGGATGTGAGCACTGAAGCTTTCTTT. The encoded protein is CASLGDVSTEAFF.

This clone showed up just once. The J gene is TRBJ2-1, the V gene TRBV9, with 12 bases aligning to TRBD2. Unmatched junction bases numbered 4, after V lost 3 bases and J lost 0 bases. The CDR3 is 17 amino acids. CDR1 and CDR2 (germline): SGDLS, YYNGEE. Here the CDR3 reads CASSGGLAGISYNEQFF. CDR3 nucleotides: TGTGCCAGCAGCGGAGGACTAGCGGGGATCTCCTACAATGAGCAGTTCTTC.

V usage is TRBV7-8 and J usage is TRBJ1-2; D gene unclear. V was shortened by 2 bases and J by 4 bases, with 11 bases between the two germline ends. Germline CDR1 SGHVS, CDR2 FQNEAQ. The CDR3 covers 14 residues. The CDR3 loop is CASSLQKPSYGYTF. CDR3 nucleotides: TGTGCCAGCAGCTTACAGAAACCTTCCTATGGCTACACCTTC.

The genes are TRBV6-1 and TRBJ2-7; 10 nucleotides agree with TRBD2. Germline values: CDR1 MNHNS, CDR2 SASEGT. This CDR3 is built from 17 residues. Unmatched junction bases numbered 9, after V lost 2 bases and J lost 2 bases. In DNA, the CDR3 is TGTGCCAGCAGTGAAAAATTGGCTAGCGGGGGAACCTACGAGCAGTACTTC. This codes for CASSEKLASGGTYEQYF.

This chain connects TRBV2 to TRBJ2-3, with 15 bases matching TRBD2. V dropped 5 bases and J dropped 5; count of bases not matched to a gene: 11. There are 18 residues in the CDR3. Germline V CDR1 and CDR2: SNHLY, FYNNEI. CDR3 amino acids: CASSFAGLAGGRGDTQYF. The CDR3 DNA reads as TGTGCCAGCAGTTTCGCCGGACTAGCGGGGGGGCGAGGAGATACGCAGTATTTT.